The present T cell receptor beta chain was sequenced within a study of cytomegalovirus exposure and HLA in healthy donors. Overall study findings and caveats: Analysis was performed later, and it showed HLA-associated TCR beta chains to be more clonally expanded than equally common others. The classifier reportedly diagnosed cytomegalovirus status with high sensitivity and specificity. Reportedly, fewer N-insertions than the approximately 610-donor mean appeared in an Asian-associated ancestry cluster in a later analysis.

A note on this clone: The antigen remains undetermined.

The V end was cut by 2 bases, the J end by 0 bases, with 11 bases between. The CDR3 is made up of 16 amino acids. Germline loops: CDR1 KGHSH, CDR2 LQKENI. It was with 60 Vbeta and 13 Jbeta primers that the PCR ran. Produced via immunoSEQ multiplex PCR; TCRdb's table is partial and in-frame only. The sample table includes about 99,000 clones. Sequenced: PBMCs. This receptor was identified in a man in his forties in good health and CMV-seronegative. The rearrangement links TRBV18 to TRBJ1-3; D is unclear. The CDR3 spells CASSPVSLDSGNTIYF. Written as DNA, the CDR3 is TGTGCCAGCTCACCAGTCTCCCTAGACTCTGGAAACACCATATATTTT.